This T cell receptor beta chain was retrieved from a study of blood T cell repertoires in COVID-19. Across the whole study: In each case, the material was cDNA or gDNA derived from T cells, B-cell-depleted T cells, or PBMCs.

The table came from immunoSEQ multiplex PCR; TCRdb's copy has only in-frame clones and leaves some out. This table has 150,000 to 200,000 clones, roughly four fifths appearing once. Germline values: CDR1 MNHNY, CDR2 SVGAGI (reference sequence). The CDR3 loop spans 15 amino acids. With V trimmed by 2 bases and J by 7 bases, 10 bases remained unmatched. The material sequenced was peripheral blood. The source of this sequence is a human donor with acute or convalescent COVID-19. The donor label of this sample is uncertain. This chain joins TRBV6-6 and TRBJ2-7; 8 bases align to TRBD1. CDR3 residues: CASSYRATGQAEQYF. CDR3 sequence (DNA): TGTGCCAGCAGTTACCGAGCCACGGGACAGGCGGAGCAGTACTTC.